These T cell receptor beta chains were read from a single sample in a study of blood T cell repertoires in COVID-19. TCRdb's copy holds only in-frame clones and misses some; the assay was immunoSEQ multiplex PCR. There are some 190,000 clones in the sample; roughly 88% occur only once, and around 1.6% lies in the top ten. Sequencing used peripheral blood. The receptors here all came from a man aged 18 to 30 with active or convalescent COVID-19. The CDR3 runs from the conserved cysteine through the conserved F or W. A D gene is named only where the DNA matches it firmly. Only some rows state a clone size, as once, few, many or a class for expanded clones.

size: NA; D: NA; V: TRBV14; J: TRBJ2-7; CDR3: CASSQVRRPSYEQYF; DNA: TGTGCCAGCAGCCAAGTCCGGCGGCCTTCCTACGAGCAGTACTTC
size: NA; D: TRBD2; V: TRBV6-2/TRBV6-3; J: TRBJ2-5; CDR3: CASGRTSGSSETQYF; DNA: TGTGCCAGCGGCCGGACTAGCGGGAGTTCGGAGACCCAGTACTTC
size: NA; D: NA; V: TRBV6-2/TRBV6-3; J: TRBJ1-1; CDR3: CASSYSLEAFF; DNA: TGTGCCAGCAGTTACTCCTTGGAAGCTTTCTTT
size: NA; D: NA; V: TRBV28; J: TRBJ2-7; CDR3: CAIEGPGHFYEQYF; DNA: TGTGCCATCGAGGGCCCGGGACATTTCTACGAGCAGTACTTC
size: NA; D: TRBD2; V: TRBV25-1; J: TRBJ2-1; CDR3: CASSDTGTSGYNEQFF; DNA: TGTGCCAGCAGCGATACCGGGACTAGCGGCTACAATGAGCAGTTCTTC
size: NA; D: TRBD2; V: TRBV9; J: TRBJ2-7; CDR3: CASSATSGGYEQYF; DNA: TGTGCCAGCAGCGCCACTAGCGGGGGGTACGAGCAGTACTTC
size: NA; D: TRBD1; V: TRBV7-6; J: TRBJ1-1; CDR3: CASSRDRGNTEAFF; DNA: TGTGCCAGCAGCCGCGACAGGGGGAACACTGAAGCTTTCTTT
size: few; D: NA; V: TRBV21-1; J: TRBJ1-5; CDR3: CASSRLSGTGNRSNQPQHF; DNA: TGTGCCAGCAGCCGCCTCTCCGGGACAGGGAATAGAAGCAATCAGCCCCAGCATTTT
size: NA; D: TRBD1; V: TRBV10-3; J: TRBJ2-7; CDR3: CAISFSTGVGGYEQYF; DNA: TGTGCCATCAGTTTTTCTACAGGGGTTGGGGGCTACGAGCAGTACTTC
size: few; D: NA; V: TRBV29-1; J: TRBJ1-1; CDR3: CSVETAMNTEAFF; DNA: TGCAGCGTTGAGACAGCCATGAACACTGAAGCTTTCTTT
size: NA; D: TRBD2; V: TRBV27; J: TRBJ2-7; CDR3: CASGSTSGRAHEQYF; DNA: TGTGCCAGCGGATCGACTAGCGGGAGGGCCCACGAGCAGTACTTC
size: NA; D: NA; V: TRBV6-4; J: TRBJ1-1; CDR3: CASKSREDTEAFF; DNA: TGTGCCAGCAAATCCAGGGAAGACACTGAAGCTTTCTTT
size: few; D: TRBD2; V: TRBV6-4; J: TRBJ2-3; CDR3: CASSALAGVVPDTQYF; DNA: TGTGCCAGCAGTGCTCTAGCGGGAGTCGTACCAGATACGCAGTATTTT
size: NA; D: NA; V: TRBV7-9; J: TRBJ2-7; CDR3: CASSLSYEQYF; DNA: TGTGCCAGCAGCTTATCGTACGAGCAGTACTTC
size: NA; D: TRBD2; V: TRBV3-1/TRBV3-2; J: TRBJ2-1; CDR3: CASSQGVSGISPYNEQFF; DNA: TGTGCCAGCAGCCAAGGGGTAAGCGGGATTAGCCCCTACAATGAGCAGTTCTTC
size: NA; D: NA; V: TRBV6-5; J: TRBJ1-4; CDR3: CASWTASGANEKLFF; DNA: TGTGCCAGCTGGACGGCTTCAGGGGCTAATGAAAAACTGTTTTTT
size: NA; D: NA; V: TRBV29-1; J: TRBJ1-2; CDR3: CSVGRQNYGYTF; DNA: TGCAGCGTTGGTCGACAGAACTATGGCTACACCTTC
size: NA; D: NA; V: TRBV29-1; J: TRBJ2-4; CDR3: CSVEIQGQTKNIQYF; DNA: TGCAGCGTTGAAATCCAGGGTCAGACCAAAAACATTCAGTACTTC